This TCR beta chain was recorded in a study of Graves' ophthalmopathy and Graves' hyperthyroidism. Findings of the study overall: For separating ophthalmopathy from stable hyperthyroidism, a 13-signature model gave 85% to 90% sensitivity and around 80% specificity.

The diagnostic workup employed clinical symptoms, serum thyroxine, TRAb, thyroid ultrasound and orbital computed tomography. The sample holds many counts of this clonotype. The antigen remains unidentified. V was trimmed by 5 bases and J by 1 base, leaving 8 bases between them. CDR3 length: 13 residues. CDR1 ENHRY and CDR2 SYGVKD come from the germline V gene. RNA transcripts were the source from which TCR beta CDR3 regions were amplified. RT-PCR with HTBI primers came first, then second-round multiplex PCR. TCRdb passed the multiplex PCR reads through MiXCR, listing each CDR3 protein once. The sample lists around 670,000 distinct CDR3 sequences, roughly two fifths occurring once.

The sample taken for sequencing was peripheral blood. The rearrangement uses TRBV10-3 and TRBJ1-1; no definite D call. This sequence was found in an adult man with Graves' ophthalmopathy. The CDR3, as DNA: TGTGCCATCAGTCGAGGTGGGAACACTGAAGCTTTCTTT. It yields the protein CAISRGGNTEAFF.